The present T cell receptor beta chain was sequenced within a study of T cells after yellow fever vaccination. Overall study results and limits: Most primary-vaccination clones reappeared after the booster (about 95% CD4, approximately 88% CD8). Weaker overall, the secondary response nonetheless peaked faster (day 5 versus 15). Some clonotypes were seen in both the CD4 and the CD8 compartments. These made up a small share and likely arose from convergent recombination.

This clonotype turned up a few times. No antigen is known for it. Production of TCR cDNA was by 5'RACE template switching, which also added a universal primer site and UMIs. Each CDR3 protein gets one entry after TCRdb re-called the 5' RACE reads with MiXCR. The repertoire holds hundreds of thousands of distinct CDR3 sequences, with about a fifth as singletons. Germline V lookup: CDR1 SGHRS, CDR2 YFSETQ. The CDR3 loop spans 13 amino acids. The germline V and J ends were trimmed by 6 bases and 4 bases, with 12 bases remaining between them. Sequencing was performed on PBMCs, taken 15 days after the yellow fever booster vaccination. V usage is TRBV5-1 and J usage is TRBJ2-3, with D maybe TRBD2 (5 bases). This receptor was obtained from a man between 25 and 39 years old who received the YFV17D yellow fever vaccine. The CDR3 sequence is CASTSLGSDTQYF. The CDR3, as DNA: TGCGCCAGCACCTCACTAGGATCAGATACGCAGTATTTT.